What follows are 21 T cell receptor beta chains derived from one specimen sequenced in a study of T cell repertoires in cytomegalovirus infection. TCRdb re-derived calls from the reads in MiXCR, one entry per CDR3 protein. Of around 740,000 distinct CDR3 sequences in the sample, 35% were seen once. Source material: PBMCs. The receptors originated from a human donor in good health (CMV status not recorded). Some clones in this sample may be carry-over from other donors' samples.

The table lists this clonotype with a count of one. The chain has TRBV6-1 and TRBJ1-2; maybe TRBD1 (5 bases). Germline loops: CDR1 MNHNS, CDR2 SASEGT. With 2 bases removed from V and 4 bases from J, the gap between germline ends came to 17 bases. This CDR3 region has 16 residues. Here the CDR3 DNA reads TGTGCCAGCAGTGAATGGAGGGACCTTGGAGTCTATGGCTACACCTTC. As protein: CASSEWRDLGVYGYTF.

A few counts support this clonotype. The rearrangement links TRBV5-4 to TRBJ2-5, with 9 positions matching TRBD2. V lost 4 bases, J lost 1 base, and 8 bases stayed unmatched. This CDR3 region has 16 residues. CDR1 is SGHNT and CDR2 is YYREEE in the germline V gene (reference sequence). In DNA form, the CDR3 reads TGTGCCAGCAGCGCCGGACTAGCGAAATCCCAAGAGACCCAGTACTTC. This gives the protein CASSAGLAKSQETQYF.

The genes are TRBV5-6 and TRBJ2-2; a weak D match, TRBD1 (5 bases). The V end lost 4 bases, the J end lost 9 bases, and 10 bases lay between the germline ends. The germline V gene has CDR1 SGHDT and CDR2 YYEEEE. The CDR3 runs to 12 residues. The CDR3 here is CASSRQSRELFF. The CDR3, as DNA: TGTGCCAGCAGCCGACAGTCCCGGGAGCTGTTTTTT.

Here the CDR3 DNA reads TGTTCCATCAGCTTAGTGGATAGGGACGAAAAACTGTTTTTT. It translates to CSISLVDRDEKLFF. The chain has TRBV7-6 and TRBJ1-4, with D possibly matching TRBD1 (5 bases). This CDR3 comprises 14 residues. Germline-derived CDR1 and CDR2 are SGHVS and FNYEAQ.

This chain links TRBV2 with TRBJ1-3, with D hard to call. The CDR3 sequence is 11 residues long. Germline lookup yields CDR1 SNHLY and CDR2 FYNNEI. V dropped 9 bases and J dropped 6 bases, with 9 bases sitting between them. This CDR3 is CARGPANTIYF. The CDR3 DNA is TGTGCCAGAGGACCTGCAAACACCATATATTTT.

This CDR3 reads CASSFRGGTGYLYEQYF. The CDR3 region has the DNA TGTGCCAGCAGTTTTAGGGGCGGGACAGGCTATCTTTACGAGCAGTACTTC. The V call is TRBV28, the J call TRBJ2-7, with 8 bases matching TRBD1. Germline V CDR1 and CDR2: MDHEN, SYDVKM. With 3 bases clipped from V and 4 bases from J, the junction kept 14 bases outside the gene matches. The CDR3 is 17 residues long.

Worth noting for this clonotype: Possible read error: a much larger clone is one base away. J is TRBJ1-6 and V is TRBV7-6, with TRBD1 identical over 8 bases. The CDR3 consists of 16 residues. Germline loops: CDR1 SGHVS, CDR2 FNYEAQ. CDR3: CASSPAGGGYNSPLQF. In DNA form, the CDR3 reads TGTGCCAGCAGCCCGGCAGGGGGCGGGTATAATTCACCCCTCCAATTT.

CDR3 DNA sequence: TGTGCCAGCAGCAGGACAAGACAGGGGGCGCGGAGCGAGCAGTACTTC. Translation: CASSRTRQGARSEQYF. The V call is TRBV5-4, the J call TRBJ2-7, with 10 positions matching TRBD1. The CDR3 loop spans 16 amino acids. The germline gives CDR1 SGHNT, CDR2 YYREEE (reference sequence). Trimming at V came to 4 bases and at J to 6 bases, leaving 13 bases not matched to a gene. The whole variable domain, filled in from reference TRBV5-4 and TRBJ2-7, reads ETGVTQSPTHLIKTRGQQVTLRCSSQSGHNTVSWYQQALGQGPQFIFQYYREEENGRGNFPPRFSGLQFPNYSSELNVNALELDDSALYLCASSRTRQGARSEQYFGPGTRLTVT.

The sample holds a few counts of this clonotype. The genes are TRBV10-3 and TRBJ2-7, with D possibly being TRBD1 (6 bases). V dropped 0 bases and J dropped 1 base, with 7 bases sitting between them. Looked up from germline, CDR1 is ENHRY and CDR2 is SYGVKD. This CDR3 is 14 amino acids long. In DNA form, the CDR3 reads TGTGCCATCAGTGAGTCCCAGGGGTCCTACGAGCAGTACTTC. Protein sequence: CAISESQGSYEQYF.

CDR3: CASSPGPDAFYGYTF. CDR3 bases: TGTGCCAGCAGCCCCGGTCCGGACGCCTTTTATGGCTACACCTTC. The chain has TRBV7-3 and TRBJ1-2, with D uncertain. CDR1 SGHTA and CDR2 FQGTGA come from the germline V gene. The CDR3 sequence is 15 residues long. The V end lost 5 bases, the J end lost 5 bases, and 18 bases lay between the germline ends.

A few counts support this clonotype. The genes are TRBV20-1 and TRBJ2-7; maybe TRBD2 (5 bases). The V gene's germline CDR1 is DFQATT and CDR2 SNEGSKA (reference sequence). The CDR3 length is 15 residues. Trimming removed 6 bases from V and 2 bases from J, with 20 bases in between. In DNA form, the CDR3 reads TGCAGTGCGTGGAGGCTAAATCTCGGAACCTACGAGCAGTACTTC. It specifies CSAWRLNLGTYEQYF.

This clonotype was picked up one time. Since a much larger clone is just one base distant, this may be a read error. The missing conserved phenylalanine or tryptophan at the end of this CDR3 makes a read error likely. This chain uses TRBV7-2 with TRBJ1-6; D gene uncertain. The germline gives CDR1 SGHTA, CDR2 FQGNSA. There are 14 residues in the CDR3. Trimming shortened V by 3 bases and J by 0 bases, and 3 bases separated the two germline ends. The DNA for the CDR3 is TGTGCCAGCAGCTTGGGCTCCTATAATTCACCCCTCCACTGT. Encoded protein: CASSLGSYNSPLHC.

With respect to this clonotype: The conserved phenylalanine or tryptophan normally closing the CDR3 is absent here, so this likely arose from a read error. The gene calls are TRBV7-2 and TRBJ2-7, with TRBD1 matching over 12 bases. CDR3 length: 15 residues. CDR1 is SGHTA, CDR2 FQGNSA, per germline. Germline trimming cut 3 bases from V and 2 bases from J; bases unmatched to any gene: 2. In nucleotides, the CDR3 is TGTGCCAGCAGCTTCCGGGACAGGGGGCCCTACGAGCAGTACTTA. The encoded protein is CASSFRDRGPYEQYL.

This clonotype was seen repeatedly, ten times or more. The rearrangement uses TRBV7-9 and TRBJ2-5; D might be TRBD1 or TRBD2, each matching 5 bases. Trimming removed 3 bases from V and 0 bases from J, with 8 bases in between. This CDR3 has 14 amino acids. Germline values: CDR1 SEHNR, CDR2 FQNEAQ (reference sequence). This CDR3 is CASSFGTDQETQYF. Written as DNA, the CDR3 is TGTGCCAGCAGCTTTGGGACGGACCAAGAGACCCAGTACTTC.

In its sample, this clonotype was seen once. V and J are TRBV29-1 and TRBJ1-1; D is unresolved. CDR3 length equals 13 residues. V was trimmed by 4 bases and J by 0 bases, leaving 9 bases between them. The germline gives CDR1 SQVTM, CDR2 ANQGSEA. The CDR3 reads CSVATKMNTEAFF. The CDR3 nucleotides read TGCAGCGTTGCTACTAAAATGAACACTGAAGCTTTCTTT.

This clonotype was seen only a few times. The J gene is TRBJ2-3, the V gene TRBV7-6; 7 bases are shared with TRBD2. The CDR3 spans 15 residues. CDR1 SGHVS and CDR2 FNYEAQ come from the germline V gene. Unmatched junction bases numbered 5, after V lost 5 bases and J lost 0 bases. CDR3 sequence (DNA): TGTGCCAGCAGCCGCGCTAGCGGTAGCACAGATACGCAGTATTTT. It translates to CASSRASGSTDTQYF. The full variable domain, completed using reference TRBV7-6 and TRBJ2-3, is GAGVSQSPRYKVTKRGQDVALRCDPISGHVSLYWYRQALGQGPEFLTYFNYEAQQDKSGLPNDRFSAERPEGSISTLTIQRTEQRDSAMYRCASSRASGSTDTQYFGPGTRLTVL.

This clonotype was seen many times. The chain employs TRBV7-6 and TRBJ2-7, with 8 bases identical to TRBD2. Per germline, CDR1 SGHVS and CDR2 FNYEAQ. This CDR3 has 17 residues. Trimming cost V 5 bases and J 4 bases; bases outside gene matches: 16. CDR3 in amino acids: CASSPSGLAGIGYEQYF. CDR3 sequence (DNA): TGTGCCAGCAGCCCGAGTGGCCTAGCGGGCATCGGGTACGAGCAGTACTTC.

The chain couples TRBV6-6 to TRBJ1-4; TRBD1 might be the D (5 bases). Trimming took 7 bases from V and 7 from J, leaving 16 bases between them. Germline lookup yields CDR1 MNHNY and CDR2 SVGAGI (reference sequence). This CDR3 comprises 14 residues. This CDR3 is CASIEQARAEKLFF. CDR3 sequence (DNA): TGTGCCAGCATCGAACAGGCGAGGGCTGAAAAACTGTTTTTT.

The chain is built from TRBV4-2 and TRBJ2-1; D gene unclear. Germline assignment: CDR1 LGHNA and CDR2 YNFKEQ. V lost 0 bases and J 4 bases, leaving 10 bases between the germline ends. This CDR3 contains 15 residues. CDR3 sequence reads: CASSQEVGLYNEQFF. CDR3 in DNA: TGTGCCAGCAGCCAAGAAGTTGGGCTATACAATGAGCAGTTCTTC.

The V and J genes are TRBV7-6 and TRBJ1-3; D might be TRBD1 (5 bases). The V gene's germline CDR1 is SGHVS and CDR2 FNYEAQ. V dropped 5 bases and J dropped 3 bases, with 14 bases sitting between them. The CDR3 sequence is 15 residues long. The CDR3 DNA reads TGTGCCAGCAGCCCGACAGTCGCCGGTGGAAACACCATATATTTT. Translation gives CASSPTVAGGNTIYF.

This clonotype was seen only a few times. The chain is built from TRBV27 and TRBJ1-5, with 11 bases lining up with TRBD1. CDR3 size: 16 residues. Per the germline V gene, CDR1 is MNHEY and CDR2 is SMNVEV (reference sequence). V dropped 4 bases and J dropped 4; count of bases not matched to a gene: 6. The DNA of the CDR3 is TGTGCCAGCAGTTCAGGGGACAGGGGGGGAAATCAGCCCCAGCATTTT. This encodes CASSSGDRGGNQPQHF.